These T cell receptor beta chains were read from a single sample in a study of vaccination and CD4 T cells after COVID-19. TCRdb analysed the PCR reads with MiXCR anew, one entry per CDR3 protein. The data contain about 17,000 distinct CDR3 sequences, 70% of them seen just once; the ten biggest clones take up 16%. No antigen has been identified for these receptors. The sequenced material came from CD4+ T cells from blood, cultured in vitro. The receptors come from a human donor who had recovered from COVID-19. The CDR3 runs from the conserved cysteine through the conserved F or W. D genes are given only for firm matches. A clone size is listed for some rows: how often the clone was seen (once, few, many), or a class if it is expanded.

j_gene	d_gene	abundance	v_gene	CDR3aa	CDR3nt
TRBJ2-3	NA	few	TRBV11-1	CASRVGPNPSDTQYF	TGTGCCAGCAGGGTAGGGCCCAATCCGTCAGATACGCAGTATTTT
TRBJ1-6	NA	NA	TRBV12-3/TRBV12-4	CASSNERSPLHF	TGTGCCAGCAGTAACGAACGTTCACCCCTCCACTTT
TRBJ1-2	NA	NA	TRBV14	CASSQVNRVELYGYTF	TGTGCCAGCAGCCAAGTAAACAGGGTGGAGCTCTATGGCTACACCTTC
TRBJ2-1	NA	NA	TRBV6-2/TRBV6-3	CASSYSSKQFF	TGTGCCAGCAGTTACTCCTCGAAGCAGTTCTTC
TRBJ1-2	TRBD1	NA	TRBV5-4	CASSFRTGSGYGYTF	TGTGCCAGCAGCTTTCGGACAGGTAGTGGCTATGGCTACACCTTC
TRBJ2-7	NA	few	TRBV28	CASSFPGPRPYEQYF	TGTGCCAGCAGTTTCCCCGGACCACGTCCCTACGAGCAGTACTTC
TRBJ1-1	TRBD1	NA	TRBV10-1	CASLCRDRGLTDHEHGMGAEAFF	TGCGCCAGCCTTTGCCGGGACAGGGGGCTTACCGACCATGAACATGGTATGGGGGCTGAAGCTTTCTTT
TRBJ2-2	NA	NA	TRBV2	CASSPGEPSTGELFF	TGTGCCAGCAGTCCAGGGGAGCCATCCACCGGGGAGCTGTTTTTT
TRBJ2-5	NA	NA	TRBV11-2	CASSASSETQYF	TGTGCCAGCAGCGCCTCTTCGGAGACCCAGTACTTC
TRBJ2-1	NA	NA	TRBV7-3	CASSSSGVYNEQFF	TGTGCCAGCAGCTCCTCAGGGGTATACAATGAGCAGTTCTTC
TRBJ2-5	NA	NA	TRBV15	CATSRDIAEETQYF	TGTGCCACCAGCAGAGATATAGCAGAGGAGACCCAGTACTTC
TRBJ1-1	NA	NA	TRBV20-1	CSARDSSRGGYTEAFF	TGCAGTGCTAGAGATTCATCCCGGGGGGGATACACTGAAGCTTTCTTT
TRBJ1-5	NA	few	TRBV6-1	CASRGGQPQHF	TGTGCCAGCAGAGGGGGTCAGCCCCAGCATTTT
TRBJ2-5	TRBD2	NA	TRBV7-9	CASTDGRGETQYF	TGTGCCAGCACAGACGGGAGGGGAGAGACCCAGTACTTC
TRBJ1-2	NA	NA	TRBV20-1	CSATAHGISTYGYTF	TGCAGTGCTACCGCACACGGAATCTCTACCTATGGCTACACCTTC
TRBJ1-2	TRBD1	NA	TRBV27	CASRSGTGATNYGYTF	TGTGCCAGCAGGTCAGGGACAGGAGCTACTAACTATGGCTACACCTTC
TRBJ1-5	NA	NA	TRBV19	CASSIVGGAIDQPQHF	TGTGCCAGTAGTATAGTGGGGGGCGCGATCGATCAGCCCCAGCATTTT
TRBJ1-1	TRBD1	NA	TRBV2	CASTQEGAEAFF	TGTGCCAGCACCCAGGAGGGGGCAGAAGCTTTCTTT
TRBJ1-5	NA	few	TRBV7-8	CASSLGGKPQHF	TGTGCCAGCAGCTTAGGCGGGAAGCCCCAGCATTTT
TRBJ1-1	NA	NA	TRBV27	CASRAADGRLPAEAFF	TGTGCCAGCAGGGCGGCCGACGGCCGCCTACCGGCTGAAGCTTTCTTT
TRBJ1-5	TRBD1	NA	TRBV12-5	CASGLGQGGNQPQHF	TGTGCTAGTGGCCTAGGACAGGGAGGCAATCAGCCCCAGCATTTT
TRBJ2-5	TRBD2	few	TRBV20-1	CSARSSGGLKETQYF	TGCAGTGCTAGAAGTAGCGGGGGCCTAAAAGAGACCCAGTACTTC
TRBJ2-5	NA	NA	TRBV2	CASSVPGGLNQETQYF	TGTGCCAGCAGTGTTCCTGGGGGATTAAACCAAGAGACCCAGTACTTC
TRBJ2-1	TRBD2	NA	TRBV7-9	CASSRAGVEVF	TGTGCCAGCAGCCGGGCGGGAGTCGAGGTCTTC
TRBJ1-2	TRBD1	NA	TRBV6-5	CASSYSNLRDSYNYGYTF	TGTGCCAGCAGTTACTCGAACCTCCGGGACAGCTATAACTATGGCTACACCTTC
TRBJ1-2	NA	NA	TRBV29-1	CSVEVRANYGYTF	TGCAGCGTTGAAGTGAGGGCGAACTATGGCTACACCTTC
TRBJ2-5	TRBD2	NA	TRBV14	CASSQDLGLAGAPEETQYF	TGTGCCAGCAGCCAAGATCTCGGACTAGCGGGGGCCCCCGAAGAGACCCAGTACTTC
TRBJ2-3	NA	NA	TRBV20-1	CSARDEKEGAPDTQYF	TGCAGTGCTAGAGATGAAAAGGAGGGGGCCCCAGATACGCAGTATTTT
TRBJ2-3	NA	NA	TRBV19	CASRPTRERTDTQYF	TGTGCCAGCCGCCCGACTAGGGAACGCACAGATACGCAGTATTTT
TRBJ2-5	NA	few	TRBV2	CASSEEGSGGRETQYF	TGTGCCAGCAGTGAAGAAGGCTCCGGAGGGCGAGAGACCCAGTACTTC
TRBJ1-6	NA	few	TRBV11-2	CASSLGGAGRSFASLHF	TGTGCCAGCAGCTTAGGGGGAGCAGGGCGTTCTTTTGCTTCCCTCCACTTT
TRBJ2-7	NA	NA	TRBV20-1	CSARKTGAYYEQYF	TGCAGTGCTAGAAAAACAGGAGCGTACTACGAGCAGTACTTC
TRBJ2-3	NA	NA	TRBV7-3	CASSLLAGTDTQYF	TGTGCCAGCAGCTTGCTGGCGGGAACAGATACGCAGTATTTT
TRBJ2-5	TRBD2	NA	TRBV4-1	CASSRTSGGEETQYF	TGCGCCAGCAGTCGGACTAGCGGGGGTGAGGAGACCCAGTACTTC
TRBJ1-1	NA	few	TRBV27	CASRVGPWDTEAFF	TGTGCCAGCCGGGTGGGACCTTGGGACACTGAAGCTTTCTTT
TRBJ2-3	TRBD1	few	TRBV7-6	CASSPLGQGATDTQYF	TGTGCTAGCAGCCCCCTGGGACAGGGGGCTACAGATACGCAGTATTTT
TRBJ2-4	TRBD1	NA	TRBV20-1	CSAILDRGTKNIQYF	TGCAGTGCTATTTTAGACAGGGGGACCAAAAACATTCAGTACTTC
TRBJ1-5	NA	few	TRBV6-4	CASSEQGDQPQHF	TGTGCCAGCAGTGAGCAGGGAGACCAGCCCCAGCATTTT
TRBJ1-5	NA	NA	TRBV6-1	CASSEAGGGGQPQHF	TGTGCCAGCAGTGAAGCAGGGGGGGGCGGACAGCCCCAGCATTTT
TRBJ2-7	NA	NA	TRBV11-3	CASSSTAYEQYF	TGTGCCAGCAGTTCGACTGCATACGAGCAGTACTTC
TRBJ1-2	NA	NA	TRBV12-3/TRBV12-4	CASSPEQPYGYTF	TGTGCCAGCAGCCCCGAGCAGCCTTATGGCTACACCTTC